This TCR beta chain comes out of a study of cytomegalovirus exposure and HLA in healthy donors. Findings of the study overall: Clonal expansion was found to be greater in HLA-associated TCR beta chains than in equally common others in a later analysis.

This clone has a single count. The antigen is undetermined. This PCR relied on a set of 60 Vbeta primers and 13 Jbeta primers. The data were produced by immunoSEQ multiplex PCR, yet TCRdb's version contains in-frame clones alone and is incomplete. The table shows about 160,000 clones, with 75% to 90% occurring only once. Germline assignment: CDR1 SGHTA and CDR2 FQGNSA. The length of the CDR3 is 15 residues. After removal of 5 bases from V and 6 bases from J, the junction contained 7 bases not matched to a gene. This chain uses TRBV7-2 with TRBJ2-3; 11 nucleotides match TRBD1. The sequence derives from a male donor in good health and CMV-seropositive. What was sequenced was PBMCs. The CDR3 protein is CASSPDRGRLDTQYF. CDR3 nucleotide sequence: TGTGCCAGCAGCCCGGACAGGGGGCGGTTGGATACGCAGTATTTT.